This TCR beta chain came from a study of blood T cells in healthy people across ages (dated by TCRdb to the mid-2010s). Regarding the study in general: In model experiments, roughly one uniquely barcoded TCR beta cDNA molecule per two T cells was captured by template switching. The study measured age-related changes in TCR beta repertoire diversity using deep sequencing normalized with unique cDNA molecular identifiers. The donors were divided into four age groups: young (average roughly 17 years), middle-aged (roughly 40), aged (approximately 64) and long-lived (about 79). To avoid experimental bias, donors of different ages were randomly spread across the sequencing lanes. Two additional independent replicas of 1 million unique cDNA reads from the same blood draw were analyzed for two donors (one aged 18 to 30 and one aged 80 or older). Study-wide findings and limitations: Compared with the aged group, the long-lived group had more naive CD4+ T cells, fewer expanded clones and increased TCR diversity, a pattern suggesting age selection. The CMV infection status of donors was not known, potentially confounding age-related changes in expanded clonotypes. As age increased, observed TCR beta diversity per million T cells dropped in a roughly linear way, and a significant reduction was already evident by age 40. Conclusive comparison of naive and antigen-experienced compartments was prevented by the profiling of bulk unsorted PBMCs. Total diversity estimates from one million sequenced T cells were considered lower bounds and underestimates. A strong correlation was found between observed TCR beta diversity and the percentage of naive T cells measured by flow cytometry.

Donors were 30 to 45 systemically healthy Caucasian individuals from Russia aged roughly 6 to 100 years. Ten milliliters of peripheral blood were drawn from each donor into EDTA-treated Vacutainer tubes. Ficoll-Paque density-gradient centrifugation was used to isolate PBMCs, with at least 6 million per sample. Total RNA was extracted from PBMCs with Trizol reagent, with at least 6 micrograms obtained per sample. For every donor, flow cytometry on a PBMC aliquot measured the percentage of naive CD45RAhigh/CD27high T cells. As concerns this clonotype: Its antigen is currently not known. It has no much larger one-base neighbor in the sample; base qualities were not kept.

Library prep was done by 5' RACE. Sequencing was performed on an Illumina HiSeq 2500. A second PCR of roughly 6 to 11 cycles was performed with a sample-barcoded 5' primer and a J-beta primer mix. A template-switch 5' adaptor carrying 12 random nucleotides introduced a unique molecular identifier onto each TCR beta cDNA molecule. At least 3 million CDR3-containing paired-end reads were obtained from each sample. First-strand cDNA was synthesized from all RNA with the Mint cDNA synthesis kit, primed by a TRBC-specific oligonucleotide. After uracil-DNA glycosylase treatment, a first 18-cycle PCR used universal primers M1SS and BC2_uni_R on all cDNA. The study's own analysis went as follows. Each sample was normalized by randomly selecting 1 million high-quality reads, each carrying a distinct molecular identifier. Reads with shared molecular identifiers were discarded instead of being binned into consensus sequences. MiTCR, with a Q25 quality threshold and the strictest error-elimination algorithm, was used for CDR3 identification, clonotype clustering and error correction. Lower-bound total TCR beta diversity was estimated with a nonparametric unseen species model using Euler transformation. TCRdb ran its own pipeline on the public reads, namely fastp trimming at Q25 and MiXCR clone calling, and kept in-frame beta chains. Rows are unified per CDR3 protein, each entry keeping the most common DNA and genes. TCRdb's processing, not the authors' own work, is the source of the V and J calls. This sample lists 1.5 million to 2 million distinct CDR3 sequences; 49% were detected once. Approximately 2.1% of the sample is held by the ten biggest clonotypes.

Trimming accounts for 5 bases at V and 8 bases at J, while the number of junction bases matched to no gene is 7. As encoded in the germline V gene (reference sequence), CDR1 is SGHAT while CDR2 is FQDESV. Spanning cysteine to phenylalanine, the CDR3 consists of 15 amino acids. CDR3 DNA only is kept here, 45 bases in frame from base 1. This sequence uses TRBV11-1 and TRBJ2-1; TRBD1 lines up with 12 middle nucleotides. The sequence came from a woman in her thirties or forties in good health. The sample was blood. The DNA reads as follows: TGTGCCAGCAGCCCGGGACAGGGGGCTGCGTATGAGCAGTTCTTC. This encodes CASSPGQGAAYEQFF.